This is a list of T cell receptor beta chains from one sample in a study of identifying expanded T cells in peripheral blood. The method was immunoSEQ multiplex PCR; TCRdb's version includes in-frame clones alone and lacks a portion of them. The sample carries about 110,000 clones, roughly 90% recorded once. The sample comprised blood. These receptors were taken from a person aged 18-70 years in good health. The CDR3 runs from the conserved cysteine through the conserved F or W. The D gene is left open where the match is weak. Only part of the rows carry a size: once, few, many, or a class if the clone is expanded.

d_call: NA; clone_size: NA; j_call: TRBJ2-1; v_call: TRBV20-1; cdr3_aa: CRAPGSNEQFF; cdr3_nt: TGCAGGGCCCCAGGGAGCAATGAGCAGTTCTTC
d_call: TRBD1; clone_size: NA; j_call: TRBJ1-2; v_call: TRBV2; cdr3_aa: CASKSNRGENYGYTF; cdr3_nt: TGTGCCAGCAAATCGAACAGGGGCGAAAACTATGGCTACACCTTC
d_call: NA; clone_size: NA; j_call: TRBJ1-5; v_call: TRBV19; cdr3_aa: CASHKRYSNQPQHF; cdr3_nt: TGTGCCAGTCACAAGAGATATAGCAATCAGCCCCAGCATTTT
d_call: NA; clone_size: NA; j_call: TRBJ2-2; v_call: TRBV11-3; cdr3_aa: CASSHSVGTGELFF; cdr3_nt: TGTGCCAGCAGCCACTCTGTAGGCACCGGGGAGCTGTTTTTT
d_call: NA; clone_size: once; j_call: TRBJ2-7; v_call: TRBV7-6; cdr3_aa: CASSLALGEQYF; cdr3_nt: TGTGCCAGCAGCTTGGCATTGGGCGAGCAGTACTTC
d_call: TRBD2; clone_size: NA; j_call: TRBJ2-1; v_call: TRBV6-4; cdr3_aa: CASSPGLAGEQFF; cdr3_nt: TGTGCCAGCAGTCCTGGACTAGCGGGCGAGCAGTTCTTC
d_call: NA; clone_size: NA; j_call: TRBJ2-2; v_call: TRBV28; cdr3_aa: CASSLKLGELFF; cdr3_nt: TGTGCCAGCAGTTTAAAGTTGGGGGAGCTGTTTTTT
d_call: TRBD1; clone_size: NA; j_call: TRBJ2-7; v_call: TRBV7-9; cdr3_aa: CASSLSGTGGASEQYF; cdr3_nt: TGTGCCAGCAGCTTAAGCGGCACAGGGGGCGCCAGCGAGCAGTACTTC
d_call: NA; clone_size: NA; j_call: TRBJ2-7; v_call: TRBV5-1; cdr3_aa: CASSLGGGSYEQYF; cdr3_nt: TGCGCCAGCAGCTTGGGTGGAGGTTCCTACGAGCAGTACTTC
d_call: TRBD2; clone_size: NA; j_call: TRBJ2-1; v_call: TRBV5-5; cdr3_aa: CASSNLAGGPDEQFF; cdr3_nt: TGTGCCAGCAGCAATCTAGCGGGAGGGCCCGATGAGCAGTTCTTC
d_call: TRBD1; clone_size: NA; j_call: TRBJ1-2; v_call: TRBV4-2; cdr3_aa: CASSQDWDRADYGYTF; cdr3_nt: TGTGCCAGCAGCCAAGATTGGGACAGGGCGGACTATGGCTACACCTTC
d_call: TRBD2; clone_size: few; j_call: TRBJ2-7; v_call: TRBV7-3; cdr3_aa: CASRILAGNSYEQYF; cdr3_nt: TGTGCCAGCCGGATACTAGCGGGGAACTCCTACGAGCAGTACTTC
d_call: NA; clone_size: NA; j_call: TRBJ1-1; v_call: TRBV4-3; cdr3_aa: CASSPTLDYMNTEAFF; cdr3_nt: TGCGCCAGCAGCCCTACTTTAGATTATATGAACACTGAAGCTTTCTTT
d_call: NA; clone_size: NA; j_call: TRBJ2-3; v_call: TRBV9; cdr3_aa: CASSASTTDTQYF; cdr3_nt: TGTGCCAGCAGCGCGTCAACCACAGATACGCAGTATTTT
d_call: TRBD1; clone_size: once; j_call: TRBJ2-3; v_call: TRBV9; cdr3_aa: CASSVGQGSTDTQYF; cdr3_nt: TGTGCCAGCAGCGTAGGACAGGGCAGCACAGATACGCAGTATTTT
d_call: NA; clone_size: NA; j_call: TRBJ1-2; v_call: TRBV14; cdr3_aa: CASSQDSKNYGYTF; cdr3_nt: TGTGCCAGCAGCCAAGATTCTAAGAACTATGGCTACACCTTC
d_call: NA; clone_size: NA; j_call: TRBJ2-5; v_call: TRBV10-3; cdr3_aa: CAISESNGQETQYF; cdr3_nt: TGTGCCATCAGTGAGTCGAATGGCCAAGAGACCCAGTACTTC
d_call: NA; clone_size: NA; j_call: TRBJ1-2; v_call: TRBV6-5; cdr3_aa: CASRTGRSYGYTF; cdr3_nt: TGTGCCAGCAGGACGGGACGCAGCTATGGCTACACCTTC
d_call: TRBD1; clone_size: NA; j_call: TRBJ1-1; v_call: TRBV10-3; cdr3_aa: CATTGGKTEAFF; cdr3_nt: TGTGCCACGACAGGGGGAAAGACTGAAGCTTTCTTT
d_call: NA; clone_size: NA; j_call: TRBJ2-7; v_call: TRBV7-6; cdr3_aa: CASSLAGGYEQYF; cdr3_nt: TGTGCCAGCAGCTTAGCAGGCGGCTACGAGCAGTACTTC
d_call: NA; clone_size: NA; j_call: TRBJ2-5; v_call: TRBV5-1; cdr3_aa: CASNPLRQETQYF; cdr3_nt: TGCGCCAGCAACCCTTTAAGGCAAGAGACCCAGTACTTC
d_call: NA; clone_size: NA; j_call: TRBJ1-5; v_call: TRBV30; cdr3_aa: CAWSLTGDQPQHF; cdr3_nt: TGTGCCTGGAGCCTGACAGGCGACCAGCCCCAGCATTTT
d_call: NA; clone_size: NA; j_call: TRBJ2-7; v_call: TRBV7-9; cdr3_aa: CASTVPGLSYEQYF; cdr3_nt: TGTGCCAGCACCGTGCCGGGGCTTAGCTACGAGCAGTACTTC
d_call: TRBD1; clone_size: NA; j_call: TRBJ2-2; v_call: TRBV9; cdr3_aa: CASTGTGVTGELFF; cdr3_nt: TGTGCCAGCACCGGGACAGGGGTCACCGGGGAGCTGTTTTTT
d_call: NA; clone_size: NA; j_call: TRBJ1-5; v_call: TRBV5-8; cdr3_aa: CASARADQPQHF; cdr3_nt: TGTGCCAGCGCCAGGGCGGATCAGCCCCAGCATTTT
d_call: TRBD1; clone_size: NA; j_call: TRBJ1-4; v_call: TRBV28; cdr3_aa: CASTYPGGEKLFF; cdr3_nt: TGTGCCAGCACATATCCAGGGGGTGAAAAACTGTTTTTT
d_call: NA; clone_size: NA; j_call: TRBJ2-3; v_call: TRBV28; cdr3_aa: CASRASRAADTQYF; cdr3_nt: TGTGCCAGCAGGGCGTCCAGGGCCGCAGATACGCAGTATTTT
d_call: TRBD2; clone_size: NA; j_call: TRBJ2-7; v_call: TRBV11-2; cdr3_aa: CASSLAGRHYEQYF; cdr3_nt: TGTGCCAGCAGCTTAGCCGGGAGGCACTACGAGCAGTACTTC
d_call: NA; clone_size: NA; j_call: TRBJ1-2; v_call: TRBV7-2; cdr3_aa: CASSLDRISNYGYTF; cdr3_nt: TGTGCCAGCAGCTTAGACCGGATATCTAACTATGGCTACACCTTC
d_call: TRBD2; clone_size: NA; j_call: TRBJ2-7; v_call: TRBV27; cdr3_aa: CASSLAVGRGGEQYF; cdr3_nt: TGTGCCAGCAGTTTAGCCGTGGGGCGGGGGGGCGAGCAGTACTTC
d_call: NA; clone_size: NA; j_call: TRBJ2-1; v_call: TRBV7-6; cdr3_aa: CASARRSGNEQFF; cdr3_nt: TGTGCCAGCGCACGAAGGTCAGGGAATGAGCAGTTCTTC
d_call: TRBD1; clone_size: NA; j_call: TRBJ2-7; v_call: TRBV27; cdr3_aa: CASSLRTGGGYEQYF; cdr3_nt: TGTGCCAGCAGTTTACGGACAGGGGGCGGGTACGAGCAGTACTTC
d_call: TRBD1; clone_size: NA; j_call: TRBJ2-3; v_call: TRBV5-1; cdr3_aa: CASSSGQGGDTQYF; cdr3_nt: TGCGCCAGCAGCTCCGGACAGGGTGGTGATACGCAGTATTTT
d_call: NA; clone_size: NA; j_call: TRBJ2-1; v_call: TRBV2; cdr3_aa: CARTGTGYNEQFF; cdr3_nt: TGTGCCAGGACCGGGACTGGCTACAATGAGCAGTTCTTC
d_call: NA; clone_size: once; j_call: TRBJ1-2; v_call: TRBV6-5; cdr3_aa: CASSYSQGANYGYTF; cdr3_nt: TGTGCCAGCAGTTACTCCCAGGGAGCTAACTATGGCTACACCTTC
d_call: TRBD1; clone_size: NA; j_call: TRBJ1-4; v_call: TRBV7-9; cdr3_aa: CASSLGGTGTNRF; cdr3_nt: TGTGCCAGCAGCTTAGGGGGGACAGGGACTAACAGGTTT
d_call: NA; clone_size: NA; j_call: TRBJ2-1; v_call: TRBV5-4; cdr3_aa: CASSLELLPYNEQFF; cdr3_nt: TGTGCCAGCAGCTTGGAGCTATTACCCTACAATGAGCAGTTCTTC
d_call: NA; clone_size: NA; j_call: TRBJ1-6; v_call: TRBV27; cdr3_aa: CASSLQGLSPLHF; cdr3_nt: TGTGCCAGCAGTCTCCAGGGGCTTTCACCCCTCCACTTT
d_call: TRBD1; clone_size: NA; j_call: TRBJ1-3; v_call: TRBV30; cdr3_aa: CAWRRETGAGNTIYF; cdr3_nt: TGTGCCTGGAGAAGGGAGACAGGGGCTGGAAACACCATATATTTT
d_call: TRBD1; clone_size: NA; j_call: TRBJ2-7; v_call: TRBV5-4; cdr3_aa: CASSTRQGANEQYF; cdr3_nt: TGTGCCAGCAGCACCCGACAGGGGGCGAACGAGCAGTACTTC
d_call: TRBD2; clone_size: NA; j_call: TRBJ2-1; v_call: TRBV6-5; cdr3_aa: CASREGLVHNEQFF; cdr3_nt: TGTGCCAGCAGAGAGGGACTAGTGCACAATGAGCAGTTCTTC
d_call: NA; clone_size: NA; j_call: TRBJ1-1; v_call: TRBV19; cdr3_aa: CASGRHGGNTEAFF; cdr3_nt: TGTGCCAGCGGCCGCCACGGGGGGAACACTGAAGCTTTCTTT